This entry features one TCR beta chain sequence. Its antigen is not known. Peripheral blood, about 9.8 milliliters per donor, was collected. A minimum of 6 micrograms of total RNA was extracted per sample. CDR3 size: 14 residues. CDR1 SNHLY and CDR2 FYNNEI come from the germline V gene. The V end was cut by 6 bases, the J end by 4 bases, with 15 bases between. Sample-barcoded 5' priming and a J-beta primer mix drove a second PCR of about 7 to 12 cycles. Each cDNA molecule carried a tag from a template-switch adaptor that contained 12 random nucleotides. One entry per CDR3 protein results from TCRdb running MiXCR on the 5' RACE reads. This table holds about 1.1 million distinct CDR3 sequences, under 40% found once. The data derive from a study of blood T cells in healthy people across ages. Study-wide points: Diversity was higher, and naive CD4+ cells more numerous, in long-lived donors than in aged donors.

The sample was blood. The gene calls are TRBV2 and TRBJ1-2; D gene uncertain. This clonotype originated in a man younger than 30 in good health. The DNA for the CDR3 is TGTGCCAGCAGCGAGCCCGGACGGGTCTATGGCTACACCTTC. Its protein product is CASSEPGRVYGYTF.